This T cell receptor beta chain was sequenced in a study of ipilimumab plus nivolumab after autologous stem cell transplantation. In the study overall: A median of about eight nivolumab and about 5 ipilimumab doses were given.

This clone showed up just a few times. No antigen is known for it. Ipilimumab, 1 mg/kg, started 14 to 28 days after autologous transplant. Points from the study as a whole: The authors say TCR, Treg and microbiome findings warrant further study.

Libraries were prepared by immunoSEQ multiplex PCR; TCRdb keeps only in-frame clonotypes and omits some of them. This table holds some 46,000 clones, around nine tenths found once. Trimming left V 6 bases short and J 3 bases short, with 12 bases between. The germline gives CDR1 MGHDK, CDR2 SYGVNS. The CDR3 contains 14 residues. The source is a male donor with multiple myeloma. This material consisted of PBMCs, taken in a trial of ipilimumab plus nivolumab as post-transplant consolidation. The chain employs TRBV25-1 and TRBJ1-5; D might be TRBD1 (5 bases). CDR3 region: CASSVGVTNQPQHF. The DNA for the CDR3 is TGTGCCAGCAGCGTAGGGGTTACCAATCAGCCCCAGCATTTT. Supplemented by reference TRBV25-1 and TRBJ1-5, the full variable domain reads EADIYQTPRYLVIGTGKKITLECSQTMGHDKMYWYQQDPGMELHLIHYSYGVNSTEKGDLSSESTVSRIRTEHFPLTLESARPSHTSQYLCASSVGVTNQPQHFGDGTRLSIL.